Below, 28 T cell receptor beta chains from the same sample are listed, as sequenced in a study of cytotoxic CD8 clonotypes in ibrutinib-treated CLL. The table came from immunoSEQ multiplex PCR; TCRdb's copy has only in-frame clones and leaves some out. The data hold some 70,000 clones, with 90% observed a single time. Specimen: PBMCs, collected after 12 months of ibrutinib treatment. These receptors came from a human donor with chronic lymphocytic leukemia.

This chain links TRBV18 with TRBJ1-3, with 12 bases lining up with TRBD1. Germline V gives CDR1 KGHSH, CDR2 LQKENI. The V gene end was trimmed by 0 bases and the J gene end by 0 bases; junction bases not matched to a gene: 6. The CDR3 is 19 amino acids. The CDR3 DNA reads TGTGCCAGCTCACCACCGGGACAGGGGGCTGAAGGCTCTGGAAACACCATATATTTT. Translating it yields CASSPPGQGAEGSGNTIYF.

The chain is built from TRBV11-3 and TRBJ1-1; no clear D. Per germline, CDR1 SGHNT and CDR2 YENEEA. The CDR3 covers 14 residues. V gave up 4 bases and J gave up 4 bases, with 13 bases separating them. The CDR3 here is CASSSDGVVTEAFF. Here the CDR3 DNA reads TGTGCCAGCAGCTCGGATGGCGTTGTCACTGAAGCTTTCTTT.

V is TRBV18 and J is TRBJ1-2, with D perhaps matching TRBD1 (5 bases). V shed 1 base and J shed 6 bases, with 21 bases lying between them. CDR3 size: 17 residues. The germline gives CDR1 KGHSH, CDR2 LQKENI. CDR3 in amino acids: CASSPLAARVRLDGYTF. The CDR3, as DNA: TGTGCCAGCTCACCACTTGCCGCCAGGGTTAGACTCGATGGCTACACCTTC.

There are a few counts of this clone. The rearrangement joins TRBV5-1 to TRBJ1-1, with a weak D call TRBD1 (6 bases). Deletions cut 2 bases from V and 6 bases from J, with 11 bases between. Germline loops: CDR1 SGHRS, CDR2 YFSETQ. The CDR3 has 13 residues. The CDR3 sequence is CASSLKQGAEAFF. In DNA form, the CDR3 reads TGCGCCAGCAGCTTAAAACAGGGTGCTGAAGCTTTCTTT. Together with reference TRBV5-1 and TRBJ1-1, the CDR3 gives the full variable domain: KAGVTQTPRYLIKTRGQQVTLSCSPISGHRSVSWYQQTPGQGLQFLFEYFSETQRNKGNFPGRFSGRQFSNSRSEMNVSTLELGDSALYLCASSLKQGAEAFFGQGTRLTVV.

The gene calls are TRBV4-2 and TRBJ2-3, with 11 bases that match TRBD2. Germline CDR1 reads LGHNA; CDR2 reads YNFKEQ. V gave up 2 bases and J gave up 0 bases; unmatched junction bases: 7. The CDR3 totals 18 residues. CDR3 nucleotide sequence: TGTGCCAGCAGCCAAACTAGCGGGAGTGGGCCTAGCACAGATACGCAGTATTTT. It codes for CASSQTSGSGPSTDTQYF.

The chain links TRBV7-3 to TRBJ2-5, with D unclear. Trimming cost V 5 bases and J 2 bases, with 12 bases left between them. CDR3 length equals 14 residues. CDR1 SGHTA and CDR2 FQGTGA come from the germline V gene. The CDR3 nucleotides read TGTGCCAGCAGCGACCGACCCTCTCAAGAGACCCAGTACTTC. Residues: CASSDRPSQETQYF.

The V and J genes are TRBV19 and TRBJ2-1; D not certain. The germline V gene has CDR1 LNHDA and CDR2 SQIVND (reference sequence). The CDR3 consists of 12 residues. With 3 bases removed from V and 8 bases from J, the gap between germline ends came to 8 bases. The CDR3 loop reads CASSISIDEQFF. In DNA, the CDR3 is TGTGCCAGTAGTATCAGTATCGATGAGCAGTTCTTC.

The rearrangement uses TRBV28 and TRBJ1-5; D is undetermined. Germline lookup yields CDR1 MDHEN and CDR2 SYDVKM. V shed 5 bases and J shed 6 bases, with 11 bases lying between them. There are 13 residues in the CDR3. As DNA, the CDR3 is TGTGCCAGCAGTCTCACGTCGGGTCAGCCCCAGCATTTT. This codes for CASSLTSGQPQHF.

The chain carries TRBV4-1 and TRBJ1-2, with 8 bases that match TRBD1. Unmatched junction bases numbered 10, after V lost 4 bases and J lost 6 bases. Germline V lookup: CDR1 MGHRA, CDR2 YSYEKL. This CDR3 is 15 amino acids long. The CDR3: CASSRRPTGVDGYTF. The DNA for the CDR3 is TGCGCCAGCAGCCGTCGGCCGACAGGGGTGGATGGCTACACCTTC.

The gene calls are TRBV19 and TRBJ2-7; the D gene is possibly TRBD1 (5 bases). The CDR3 contains 15 residues. CDR1 and CDR2 (germline): LNHDA, SQIVND (reference sequence). V lost 4 bases and J 0 bases, leaving 13 bases between the germline ends. Here the CDR3 DNA reads TGTGCCAGTAGTAATCCAGGACAACTCTCCTACGAGCAGTACTTC. This gives the protein CASSNPGQLSYEQYF.

V gene TRBV19 combines with J gene TRBJ2-2, with 9 bases that match TRBD1. The germline CDR1 and CDR2 sequences are LNHDA and SQIVND (reference sequence). The junction had 16 bases not matched to a gene; V was cut back by 7 bases and J by 7 bases. The CDR3 covers 17 residues. CDR3 amino acids: CASKHGTGSTMGGELFF. For the CDR3, the DNA is TGTGCCAGTAAACACGGGACAGGGAGTACCATGGGCGGGGAGCTGTTTTTT.

In regard to this clone: At the DNA level, this CDR3 is encoded by other sequences in the same sample as well. The chain combines TRBV5-1 with TRBJ2-3; D not resolved. Germline V gene data show CDR1 as SGHRS and CDR2 as YFSETQ. The CDR3 spans 12 residues. The V gene lost 4 bases and the J gene lost 0 bases, with 3 bases spanning the gap. CDR3 coding DNA: TGCGCCAGCAGCCTTAGCACAGATACGCAGTATTTT. Its translation is CASSLSTDTQYF.

This chain uses TRBV19 with TRBJ1-4, with a possible D match to TRBD1 (5 bases). The germline V gene has CDR1 LNHDA and CDR2 SQIVND (reference sequence). Trimming shortened V by 8 bases and J by 5 bases, and 15 bases separated the two germline ends. The CDR3 runs 14 residues. CDR3: CASGWWGGNEKLFF. DNA for the CDR3: TGTGCCAGTGGCTGGTGGGGGGGGAATGAAAAACTGTTTTTT. Filled out from reference TRBV19 and TRBJ1-4, the complete variable domain reads DGGITQSPKYLFRKEGQNVTLSCEQNLNHDAMYWYRQDPGQGLRLIYYSQIVNDFQKGDIAEGYSVSREKKESFPLTVTSAQKNPTAFYLCASGWWGGNEKLFFGSGTQLSVL.

The chain couples TRBV7-3 to TRBJ1-2, with D hard to call. Germline V gene data show CDR1 as SGHTA and CDR2 as FQGTGA. The CDR3 totals 15 residues. Trimming shortened V by 0 bases and J by 3 bases, and 11 bases separated the two germline ends. The CDR3 region is CASSLTEVSDYGYTF. For the CDR3, the DNA is TGTGCCAGCAGCTTAACGGAGGTTTCGGACTATGGCTACACCTTC.

This rearrangement joins TRBV28 to TRBJ2-1; D gene uncertain. This CDR3 spans 12 amino acids. CDR1 and CDR2 from the germline V gene are MDHEN and SYDVKM. Trimming left V 6 bases short and J 2 bases short, with 5 bases between. CDR3: CASRSAYNEQFF. The CDR3 bases are TGTGCCAGCAGATCAGCCTACAATGAGCAGTTCTTC.

The chain joins TRBV9 to TRBJ2-1; D may be TRBD1 (6 bases). The CDR3 has 16 amino acids. The germline V gene encodes CDR1 SGDLS and CDR2 YYNGEE. V lost 0 bases, J lost 5 bases, and 15 bases lay in between. The CDR3 DNA follows: TGTGCCAGCAGCGTAGAAGTCCAGGGGTGGAACAATGAGCAGTTCTTC. Its protein is CASSVEVQGWNNEQFF.

The chain uses TRBV4-2 and TRBJ2-6, with 9 bases that match TRBD2. Germline V gene lookup returns CDR1 LGHNA and CDR2 YNFKEQ. V was pared by 0 bases and J by 3 bases, with 12 bases of the junction left unmatched. The CDR3 sequence is 20 residues long. The CDR3 DNA reads TGTGCCAGCAGCCAAGATTCTTTGGCTAGCGGGGAAAGTGGGGCCAACGTCCTGACTTTC. It translates to CASSQDSLASGESGANVLTF.

By share, this clone counts as medium-sized (0.01 to 0.1%). This sequence joins TRBV6-4 and TRBJ2-5; 10 positions agree with TRBD2. CDR1 and CDR2 from the germline V gene are MRHNA and SNTAGT. The CDR3 is made up of 13 amino acids. After removal of 8 bases from V and 2 bases from J, the junction contained 2 bases not matched to a gene. This CDR3 is CASSAGGQETQYF. In DNA, the CDR3 is TGTGCCAGCTCAGCGGGAGGGCAAGAGACCCAGTACTTC.

The chain uses TRBV27 and TRBJ1-5; D gene unclear. V lost 2 bases and J lost 4, with 12 bases in between. This CDR3 region has 15 residues. Germline V gives CDR1 MNHEY, CDR2 SMNVEV (reference sequence). The CDR3 coding sequence is TGTGCCAGCAGTTTAGCACGGGTTGGGAATCAGCCCCAGCATTTT. Its protein product is CASSLARVGNQPQHF.

This clone appeared once. The gene calls are TRBV10-3 and TRBJ2-1, with D possibly matching TRBD1 (5 bases). The V end lost 5 bases, the J end lost 8 bases, and 16 bases lay between the germline ends. Per the germline V gene, CDR1 is ENHRY and CDR2 is SYGVKD. The CDR3 sequence is 14 residues long. The DNA for the CDR3 is TGTGCCATCAGTCAAAGACACCAAGGGGATGAGCAGTTCTTC. It specifies CAISQRHQGDEQFF.

The gene calls are TRBV5-1 and TRBJ2-5; D ambiguous. Trimming stripped 1 base from V and 2 bases from J, with 9 bases between. In germline, CDR1 is SGHRS, CDR2 YFSETQ. The CDR3 loop spans 14 amino acids. The CDR3 loop reads CASSLLWLQETQYF. The CDR3, as DNA: TGCGCCAGCAGCTTGCTCTGGCTGCAAGAGACCCAGTACTTC.

J is TRBJ2-3 and V is TRBV27; D call uncertain. V was pared by 0 bases and J by 1 base, with 8 bases between. Germline-derived CDR1 and CDR2 are MNHEY and SMNVEV (reference sequence). The CDR3 is 15 amino acids. CDR3 loop: CASSLSTYGTDTQYF. DNA for the CDR3: TGTGCCAGCAGTTTATCGACTTATGGCACAGATACGCAGTATTTT.

The chain uses TRBV6-5 and TRBJ1-3; the D is unclear. This CDR3 region has 13 residues. CDR1 and CDR2 (germline): MNHEY, SVGAGI. Trimming removed 6 bases at V and 4 bases at J, with 10 bases between. In DNA, the CDR3 is TGTGCCAGCAGGACCCCGGAAGGAAACACCATATATTTT. This codes for CASRTPEGNTIYF.

With respect to this clone: An end of the junction differs from the germline gene, which may be a read error. The V gene is TRBV5-1, the J gene TRBJ2-7; 8 bases align to TRBD1. This CDR3 is 14 amino acids long. Germline V CDR1 and CDR2: SGHRS, YFSETQ. The CDR3, as DNA: TGCGCCAGCAGCAGGGGACAGGCCTCCCACGAGCAGTACTTC. Amino acids: CASSRGQASHEQYF.

The rearrangement links TRBV10-2 to TRBJ2-1, with 11 bases lining up with TRBD2. Germline assignment: CDR1 WSHSY and CDR2 SAAADI. This CDR3 contains 17 residues. V dropped 2 bases and J dropped 4; count of bases not matched to a gene: 7. The DNA for the CDR3 is TGCGCCAGCAGTGAGGCATTACTAGCGGGAGCTTACAATGAGCAGTTCTTC. It translates to CASSEALLAGAYNEQFF.

Only one count was recorded for this clone. This chain connects TRBV11-2 to TRBJ2-5, with D perhaps given as TRBD1 or TRBD2 (5 bases each). Germline CDR1 is SGHAT and CDR2 is FQNNGV. The ends were cut back, 6 bases at V and 2 bases at J, with 19 bases in the middle. The CDR3 covers 16 residues. The CDR3 reads CASRPLSGSRQETQYF. The CDR3 nucleotides read TGTGCCAGCAGACCCCTTTCAGGGAGTCGACAAGAGACCCAGTACTTC.

This clone showed up just a few times. V usage is TRBV30 and J usage is TRBJ2-4; D gene uncertain. The germline V and J ends were trimmed by 1 base and 0 bases, with 25 bases remaining between them. The germline V gene has CDR1 GTSNPN and CDR2 SVGIG (reference sequence). The CDR3 runs 20 residues. The CDR3 loop reads CAWSAAPMGSLTLAKNIQYF. The DNA of the CDR3 is TGTGCCTGGAGTGCCGCCCCCATGGGAAGTCTTACTCTAGCCAAAAACATTCAGTACTTC. The full variable domain, its missing parts supplied by reference TRBV30 and TRBJ2-4, is SQTIHQWPATLVQPVGSPLSLECTVEGTSNPNLYWYRQAAGRGLQLLFYSVGIGQISSEVPQNLSASRPQDRQFILSSKKLLLSDSGFYLCAWSAAPMGSLTLAKNIQYFGAGTRLSVL.

CDR3 nucleotide sequence: TGTGCCAGCAGCTCAGGGACTCAAAACACTGAAGCTTTCTTT. This sequence encodes CASSSGTQNTEAFF. The genes are TRBV7-9 and TRBJ1-1, with a tentative D call TRBD1 (5 bases). This CDR3 is 14 amino acids long. V was cut by 4 bases and J by 2 bases, with 11 bases left in between. Germline values: CDR1 SEHNR, CDR2 FQNEAQ (reference sequence).